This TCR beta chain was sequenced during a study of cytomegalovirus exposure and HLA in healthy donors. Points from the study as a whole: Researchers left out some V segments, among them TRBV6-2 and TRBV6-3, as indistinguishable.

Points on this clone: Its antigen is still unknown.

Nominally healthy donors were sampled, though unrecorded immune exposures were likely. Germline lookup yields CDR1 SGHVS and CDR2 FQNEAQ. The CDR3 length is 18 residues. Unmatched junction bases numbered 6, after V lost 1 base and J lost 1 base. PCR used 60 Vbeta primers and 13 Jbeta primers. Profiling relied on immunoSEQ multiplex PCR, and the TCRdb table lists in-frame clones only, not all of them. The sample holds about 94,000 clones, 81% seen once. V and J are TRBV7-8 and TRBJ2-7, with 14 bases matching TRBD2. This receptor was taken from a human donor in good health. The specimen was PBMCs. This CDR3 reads CASSLGGLAGGGSYEQYF. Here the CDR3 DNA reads TGTGCCAGCAGCTTAGGTGGACTAGCGGGAGGTGGATCCTACGAGCAGTACTTC.